This T cell receptor (beta chain) emerged from a study of blood T cell repertoires in COVID-19. Study-level information: Specimens from acute and convalescent COVID-19 originated in the United States, Italy and Spain. PBMCs, B-cell-depleted T cells, or T cells provided the cDNA or gDNA that made up the material.

The CDR3 spans 17 residues. Germline V gene data show CDR1 as WNHNN and CDR2 as SYGVQD (reference sequence). J lost 4 bases, V lost 1 base, and 8 bases had no gene match. This clone occurred once. In the authors' methods: Estimates of nucleated cell counts were drawn from the amplification of reference gene primers. The protocol was immunoSEQ multiplex PCR, while the TCRdb copy is restricted to in-frame clones and leaves out a portion. V, J and clone size are those of that table, while D and trimming were read from the DNA. The sample has roughly 160,000 clones, approximately 87% seen once. Seattle enrolled patients during active infection and tracked them longitudinally.

The receptor was isolated from a woman aged 70 to 79 with COVID-19, enrolled during active disease. The sequenced sample consisted of peripheral blood. The chain couples TRBV10-1 to TRBJ2-1; the match to TRBD2 covers 9 bases. The CDR3 protein is CASSEFERGDHYNEQFF. As DNA, the CDR3 is TGCGCCAGCAGTGAGTTCGAGCGGGGGGACCATTACAATGAGCAGTTCTTC.